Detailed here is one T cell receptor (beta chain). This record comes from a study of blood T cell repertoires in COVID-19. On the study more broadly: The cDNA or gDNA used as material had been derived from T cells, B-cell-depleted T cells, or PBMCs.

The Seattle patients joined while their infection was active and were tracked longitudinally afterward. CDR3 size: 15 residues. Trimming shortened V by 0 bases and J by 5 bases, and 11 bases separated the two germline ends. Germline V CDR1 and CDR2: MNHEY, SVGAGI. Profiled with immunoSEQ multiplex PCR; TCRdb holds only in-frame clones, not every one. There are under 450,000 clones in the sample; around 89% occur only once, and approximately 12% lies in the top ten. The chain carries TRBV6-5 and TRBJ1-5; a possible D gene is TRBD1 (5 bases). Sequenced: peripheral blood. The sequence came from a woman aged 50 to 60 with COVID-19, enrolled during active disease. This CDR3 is CASSYSGGDHQPQHF. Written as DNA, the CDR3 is TGTGCCAGCAGTTACTCGGGGGGGGATCATCAGCCCCAGCATTTT.